The 29 T cell receptor beta chains presented below share a single source sample, sequenced in a study of blood T cell repertoires in COVID-19. The method was immunoSEQ multiplex PCR; TCRdb's version includes in-frame clones alone and lacks a portion of them. Counted here are 63,000 or so clones, roughly 85% occurring once; the ten biggest clones make up under 50%. Sequencing input: peripheral blood. Receptors originate from a human donor in a cohort sampled during active COVID-19.

This chain uses TRBV19 with TRBJ1-3; no clear D gene. Germline assignment: CDR1 LNHDA and CDR2 SQIVND (reference sequence). Trimming removed 7 bases from V and 0 bases from J, with 19 bases in between. The CDR3 runs 17 residues. CDR3 sequence: CASTPVEVLVSGNTIYF. The CDR3 region has the DNA TGTGCCAGTACCCCCGTCGAGGTTCTTGTCTCTGGAAACACCATATATTTT. Based on the CDR3 plus reference TRBV19 and TRBJ1-3, the full variable domain is DGGITQSPKYLFRKEGQNVTLSCEQNLNHDAMYWYRQDPGQGLRLIYYSQIVNDFQKGDIAEGYSVSREKKESFPLTVTSAQKNPTAFYLCASTPVEVLVSGNTIYFGEGSWLTVV.

The chain combines TRBV4-1 with TRBJ2-3; D is perhaps TRBD1 (5 bases). Germline CDR1 reads MGHRA; CDR2 reads YSYEKL. The CDR3 sequence is 14 residues long. V was pared by 0 bases and J by 8 bases, with 12 bases between. The DNA for the CDR3 is TGCGCCAGCAGCCAAGATGGCAGGGCCGGTACGCAGTATTTT. Amino acids: CASSQDGRAGTQYF.

The V and J genes are TRBV4-3 and TRBJ1-4, with D possibly being TRBD1 (6 bases). The CDR3 contains 17 residues. From germline, CDR1 is LGHNA and CDR2 YSLEER. Deletions cut 1 base from V and 5 bases from J, with 17 bases between. For the CDR3, the DNA is TGCGCCAGCAGCCAAGGCCGGTTAGGGGGGGGAAATGAAAAACTGTTTTTT. It specifies CASSQGRLGGGNEKLFF.

This chain links TRBV6-5 with TRBJ2-3, with 7 bases matching TRBD2. The J segment lost 0 bases and the V segment lost 7 bases, leaving 7 bases of the junction unmatched. Germline lookup yields CDR1 MNHEY and CDR2 SVGAGI. CDR3 length equals 15 residues. Written as DNA, the CDR3 is TGTGCCAGCAAACGACTAGCATCTAGCACAGATACGCAGTATTTT. Its translation is CASKRLASSTDTQYF.

The chain joins TRBV11-2 to TRBJ2-7; unclear D gene. Germline CDR1 is SGHAT and CDR2 is FQNNGV. There are 11 residues in the CDR3. V lost 6 bases and J 4 bases, leaving 7 bases between the germline ends. In DNA, the CDR3 is TGTGCCAGCAGAGGCAGGTACGAGCAGTACTTC. It translates to CASRGRYEQYF.

The V call is TRBV7-8, the J call TRBJ1-2; D might be TRBD1 (5 bases). Germline-derived CDR1 and CDR2 are SGHVS and FQNEAQ. Trimming shortened V by 5 bases and J by 0 bases, and 13 bases separated the two germline ends. The CDR3 is made up of 15 amino acids. CDR3 nucleotides: TGTGCCAGCAGCCCACAACAGGCAGCTAACTATGGCTACACCTTC. It specifies CASSPQQAANYGYTF.

The chain links TRBV3-1 (or the pseudogene TRBV3-2) to TRBJ1-2; no definite D call. The CDR3 is made up of 12 amino acids. Germline lookup yields CDR1 LGHDT and CDR2 YNNKEL (reference sequence). Trimming cost V 2 bases and J 7 bases, with 8 bases left between them. The CDR3 DNA sequence: TGTGCCAGCAGCCAATCGTTGTCTGGCTACACCTTC. It specifies CASSQSLSGYTF.

This rearrangement joins TRBV2 to TRBJ2-1; TRBD2 aligns across 8 bases. From germline, CDR1 is SNHLY and CDR2 FYNNEI. This CDR3 has 15 residues. V was pared by 1 base and J by 6 bases, with 5 bases of the junction left unmatched. CDR3 DNA: TGTGCCAGCAGTGAAGGGCTAGCGGGCCGCAATGAGCAGTTCTTC. It specifies CASSEGLAGRNEQFF.

This rearrangement joins TRBV4-1 to TRBJ2-2; D is possibly TRBD2 (7 bases). The CDR3 is 17 amino acids. Between the trimmed V and J ends, which lost 0 bases and 4 bases, there was a span of 15 bases. Germline CDR1 MGHRA, CDR2 YSYEKL. CDR3 coding DNA: TGCGCCAGCAGCCAAGAGGGGGGGGCGCTCATCACCGGGGAGCTGTTTTTT. Encoded protein: CASSQEGGALITGELFF.

V is TRBV4-2 and J is TRBJ1-2; 12 nucleotides agree with TRBD1. CDR1 LGHNA and CDR2 YNFKEQ come from the germline V gene. The length of the CDR3 is 16 residues. With V trimmed by 3 bases and J by 2 bases, 4 bases remained unmatched. CDR3 amino acids: CASSHMGTGGNYGYTF. CDR3 DNA: TGTGCCAGCAGCCACATGGGGACAGGGGGCAACTATGGCTACACCTTC.

This rearrangement joins TRBV6-2 or TRBV6-3 to TRBJ1-5, with TRBD1 as a possible D gene (6 bases). The CDR3 is 15 residues long. V shed 5 bases and J shed 9 bases, with 20 bases lying between them. Germline assignment: CDR1 MNHEY and CDR2 SVGEGT. The CDR3 DNA is TGTGCCAGCAGTGAGCAACAGGGCGTTGTGCGGCCCCAGCATTTT. Translated: CASSEQQGVVRPQHF.

This clone was picked up a small number of times. The chain links TRBV4-2 to TRBJ2-1; 10 nucleotides match TRBD1. Trimming took 3 bases from V and 8 from J; bases not matched to a gene: 13. Looked up from germline, CDR1 is LGHNA and CDR2 is YNFKEQ. This CDR3 contains 17 residues. CDR3 loop: CASSHHYPGTGDDEQFF. The CDR3 nucleotides read TGTGCCAGCAGCCACCACTACCCCGGGACAGGGGACGATGAGCAGTTCTTC.

The chain is built from TRBV5-1 and TRBJ2-1, with D possibly TRBD2 on 6 matching bases. The V gene's germline CDR1 is SGHRS and CDR2 YFSETQ. Trimming removed 3 bases from V and 0 bases from J, with 16 bases in between. The CDR3 runs 17 residues. The CDR3 DNA sequence: TGCGCCAGCAGCTGGAAACCCCCGGGGGACTCCTACAATGAGCAGTTCTTC. Its protein is CASSWKPPGDSYNEQFF.

The chain recombines TRBV30 with TRBJ2-1, with no clear D. The CDR3 extends over 14 amino acids. CDR1 is GTSNPN and CDR2 is SVGIG in the germline V gene (reference sequence). V was cut by 2 bases and J by 4 bases, with 12 bases left in between. The CDR3 loop reads CAWSPRVRYNEQFF. The CDR3 DNA sequence: TGTGCCTGGAGTCCTAGAGTAAGATACAATGAGCAGTTCTTC.

The genes are TRBV11-3 and TRBJ2-5; D gene unclear. V lost 4 bases and J lost 1, with 4 bases in between. This CDR3 is 12 amino acids long. Germline CDR1 SGHNT, CDR2 YENEEA. The CDR3 DNA is TGTGCCAGCAGCTACTTCCAAGAGACCCAGTACTTC. This translates into CASSYFQETQYF.

CDR3 residues: CASSLYGTFLIPTYAEAFF. CDR3 in DNA: TGCGCCAGCAGCCTATACGGGACATTCCTTATCCCCACATACGCTGAAGCTTTCTTT. The V gene is TRBV4-1, the J gene TRBJ1-1; D perhaps matches TRBD1 (6 bases). V was cut by 4 bases and J by 6 bases, with 30 bases left in between. Germline CDR1 and CDR2: MGHRA and YSYEKL. The CDR3 has 19 residues.

This chain links TRBV6-5 with TRBJ1-5; 8 positions agree with TRBD1. The CDR3 has 14 residues. Trimming removed 8 bases from V and 3 bases from J; junction bases left unmatched: 6. CDR1 is MNHEY and CDR2 is SVGAGI in the germline V gene. Here the CDR3 DNA reads TGTGCCAGCCAGGGGGCAGGGGACAATCAGCCCCAGCATTTT. Translating it yields CASQGAGDNQPQHF.

V is TRBV28 and J is TRBJ1-3; D is perhaps TRBD1 (6 bases). The germline V and J ends were trimmed by 6 bases and 7 bases, with 16 bases remaining between them. This CDR3 contains 14 residues. Germline V gene sequence: CDR1 MDHEN, CDR2 SYDVKM. CDR3 sequence: CASSEQGTGNTIYF. The CDR3 DNA reads TGTGCCAGCAGCGAACAGGGCACGGGTAACACCATATATTTT.

V gene TRBV9 combines with J gene TRBJ1-2; D is ambiguous. CDR1 and CDR2 from the germline V gene are SGDLS and YYNGEE. Trimming cost V 3 bases and J 8 bases, with 8 bases left between them. The CDR3 is 11 amino acids. The CDR3 loop is CASSAPRGYTF. The DNA for the CDR3 is TGTGCCAGCAGCGCCCCCCGGGGCTACACCTTC.

This clone was seen a single time. This chain joins TRBV3-1 (or the pseudogene TRBV3-2) and TRBJ1-1, with TRBD1 matching 7 bases. Germline V gene sequence: CDR1 LGHDT, CDR2 YNNKEL (reference sequence). CDR3 length equals 16 residues. J was trimmed by 5 bases and V by 0 bases; bases with no gene match: 9. CDR3 DNA: TGTGCCAGCAGCCAAGATCAGACAGGGATTAGGACTGAAGCTTTCTTT. It translates to CASSQDQTGIRTEAFF.

The chain combines TRBV5-6 with TRBJ1-4; 7 bases agree with TRBD1. Germline CDR1 is SGHDT and CDR2 is YYEEEE. The V gene end was trimmed by 4 bases and the J gene end by 7 bases; junction bases not matched to a gene: 7. The CDR3 runs 14 residues. The CDR3 coding sequence is TGTGCCAGCAGCCCCAGGACAGGAGGTGAAAAACTGTTTTTT. Amino acids: CASSPRTGGEKLFF.

This clone turned up a few times. The rearrangement links TRBV5-1 to TRBJ2-7; TRBD2 matches at 10 bases. Per the germline V gene, CDR1 is SGHRS and CDR2 is YFSETQ. J was trimmed by 7 bases and V by 4 bases; bases with no gene match: 11. The CDR3 extends over 15 amino acids. The DNA for the CDR3 is TGCGCCAGCAGCGCTACTAGCGGGGTCTCAGGGGAGCAGTACTTC. Its translation: CASSATSGVSGEQYF.

This sequence joins TRBV7-9 and TRBJ2-7; 7 bases match TRBD1. After removal of 5 bases from V and 2 bases from J, the junction contained 6 bases not matched to a gene. From germline, CDR1 is SEHNR and CDR2 FQNEAQ (reference sequence). The length of the CDR3 is 14 residues. DNA for the CDR3: TGTGCCAGCAGCCACCCGACAGGGACCTACGAGCAGTACTTC. Translated, it gives CASSHPTGTYEQYF.

J is TRBJ2-2 and V is TRBV20-1, with TRBD2 identical over 8 bases. Germline assignment: CDR1 DFQATT and CDR2 SNEGSKA (reference sequence). V gave up 3 bases and J gave up 7 bases; unmatched junction bases: 7. This CDR3 has 14 amino acids. CDR3 DNA: TGCAGTGCTAGTCGGGGACTAGAAGTCGGGGAGCTGTTTTTT. This gives the protein CSASRGLEVGELFF.

The chain couples TRBV5-5 to TRBJ2-7, with D perhaps TRBD2 (6 bases). V lost 3 bases and J lost 5, with 18 bases in between. Germline assignment: CDR1 SGHKS and CDR2 YYEKEE (reference sequence). The CDR3 runs 15 residues. The CDR3 loop is CASSSPGGVGNEQYF. CDR3 DNA: TGTGCCAGCAGCTCCCCCGGAGGGGTCGGCAACGAGCAGTACTTC.

This chain uses TRBV27 with TRBJ2-5; 11 bases fit TRBD2. The length of the CDR3 is 16 residues. Germline trimming cut 5 bases from V and 5 bases from J; bases unmatched to any gene: 10. Germline CDR1 is MNHEY and CDR2 is SMNVEV (reference sequence). CDR3 bases: TGTGCCAGCAGTCCGCGACTAGCGGGGACCGGGGAGACCCAGTACTTC. Translating it yields CASSPRLAGTGETQYF.

The table lists this clone with a count of one. This chain links TRBV11-2 with TRBJ2-7, with a tentative D call TRBD1 (6 bases). The germline V gene has CDR1 SGHAT and CDR2 FQNNGV. This CDR3 has 15 residues. V dropped 1 base and J dropped 7 bases, with 17 bases sitting between them. The CDR3 reads CASSLAGRGFGEQYF. DNA for the CDR3: TGTGCCAGCAGCTTAGCTGGTAGGGGGTTCGGGGAGCAGTACTTC.

V usage is TRBV5-1 and J usage is TRBJ2-5; tentatively, D is TRBD2 (5 bases). V lost 0 bases and J lost 1, with 10 bases in between. The CDR3 covers 15 residues. The germline gives CDR1 SGHRS, CDR2 YFSETQ. The CDR3 DNA sequence: TGCGCCAGCAGCTTGGCGAGGGAAACCCAAGAGACCCAGTACTTC. As protein: CASSLARETQETQYF.

V gene TRBV20-1 combines with J gene TRBJ2-1; 7 bases align to TRBD2. Germline-derived CDR1 and CDR2 are DFQATT and SNEGSKA (reference sequence). The CDR3 has 14 amino acids. V lost 3 bases to trimming and J lost 2 bases; unmatched junction nucleotides: 4. CDR3 DNA: TGCAGTGCTAGTGACCGGGGGGCCTACAATGAGCAGTTCTTC. Translating it yields CSASDRGAYNEQFF.